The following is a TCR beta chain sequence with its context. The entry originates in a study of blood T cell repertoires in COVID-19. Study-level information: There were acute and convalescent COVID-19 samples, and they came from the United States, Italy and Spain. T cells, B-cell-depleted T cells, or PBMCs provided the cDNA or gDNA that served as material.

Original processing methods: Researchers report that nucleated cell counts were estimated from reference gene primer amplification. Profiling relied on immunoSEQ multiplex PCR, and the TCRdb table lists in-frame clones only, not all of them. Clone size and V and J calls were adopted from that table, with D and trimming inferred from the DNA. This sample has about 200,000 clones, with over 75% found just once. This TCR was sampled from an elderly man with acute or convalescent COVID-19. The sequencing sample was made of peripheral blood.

The CDR3 spells CASRRPGQGPSGANVLTF. In DNA form, the CDR3 reads TGTGCCAGCAGACGACCGGGACAGGGTCCCTCTGGGGCCAACGTCCTGACTTTC. V and J are TRBV11-2 and TRBJ2-6; TRBD1 aligns across 9 bases. V lost 6 bases, J lost 0 bases, and 9 bases stayed unmatched. CDR1 SGHAT and CDR2 FQNNGV come from the germline V gene. The CDR3 has 18 residues.